The 2 T cell receptor beta chains presented below share a single source sample, sequenced in a study of tumor-infiltrating lymphocytes in oesophageal squamous cell carcinoma. TCRdb re-called the PCR reads with MiXCR, one entry per CDR3 protein. This table holds about 16,000 distinct CDR3 sequences, 40% to 55% found once. Sequencing was performed on esophageal tumor tissue. These receptors originate from a male donor with esophageal squamous cell carcinoma.

This clonotype was counted ten times or more. The chain links TRBV2 to TRBJ1-3; D gene unclear. Germline lookup yields CDR1 SNHLY and CDR2 FYNNEI. V dropped 4 bases and J dropped 0 bases, with 7 bases sitting between them. CDR3 length: 14 residues. As DNA, the CDR3 is TGTGCCAGCAGTGTGCAGAGCTCTGGAAACACCATATATTTT. Its protein is CASSVQSSGNTIYF.

V is TRBV7-2 and J is TRBJ2-3; no definite D call. Germline assignment: CDR1 SGHTA and CDR2 FQGNSA. The CDR3 totals 12 residues. Trimming removed 4 bases at V and 6 bases at J, with 8 bases between. CDR3 coding DNA: TGTGCCAGCAGCTCCTGGACGGATACGCAGTATTTT. Translated, it gives CASSSWTDTQYF.